This TCR beta chain was captured in a study of cytomegalovirus exposure and HLA in healthy donors. Note on this clone: The antigen remains undetermined.

Study-level results: Most TCR beta V segments were productive about 87% or about 30% of the time in an earlier analysis.

Sampled while nominally healthy, donors likely had unrecorded immune exposures. 60 Vbeta and 13 Jbeta primers were used in PCR. In the study's own analysis: Among the unique TCR beta chains that a later analysis counted, 80 million to 100 million in all, 10 million to 13 million were shared. Clones were read by immunoSEQ multiplex PCR, and TCRdb kept only the in-frame ones, dropping some. That table furnishes V, J and clone size, whereas the DNA furnished D and trimming. The sample includes 210,000 or so clones, 77% of them seen just once. CDR1 and CDR2 (germline): KGHSH, LQKENI. The CDR3 runs to 14 residues. Trimming cost V 4 bases and J 7 bases, with 13 bases left between them.

V gene TRBV18 combines with J gene TRBJ1-4, with D unclear. This sequence originates from a woman under 40 in good health and CMV-seropositive. Sequences were obtained from PBMCs. CDR3 nucleotides: TGTGCCAGCTCACGCTCGGAGGGAGGTGAAAAACTGTTTTTT. It encodes CASSRSEGGEKLFF.